This TCR beta chain stems from a study of shared clonotypes between healthy human individuals (dated by TCRdb to about 2020). A note on the overall study: The cohort comprised two women and a few men aged 18 to 49 years. Per donor, three plates each were used for CD4 naive and CD4 memory, two for CD8 naive, and one for CD8 memory. Blood TCR repertoires of five healthy adults were deeply sequenced to estimate repertoire size and the extent of clonotype sharing between individuals. Libraries were prepared and TCR repertoires were sequenced by different laboratories using diverse techniques, in order to increase sequencing depth and limit assay-specific biases. Per donor, leukapheresis produced somewhere between about 0.94 and 9 billion PBMCs. Summary of the overall study and its limitations: Sampling was restricted to blood, and TCR repertoires in tissue are likely to differ from TCR repertoires in blood. Rarefaction of sorted-subset datasets indicated incomplete sequencing despite the large sequencing depth. About 5% of naive CD4, 3.5% of naive CD8, 2.3% of memory CD4, and 0.35% to 0.5% of memory CD8 clonotypes were shared across a few donors. Clonotypes shared by all four sorted-subset donors showed higher generation probabilities than non-shared clonotypes. Larger estimated clonotype richness was generally found for naive subsets than for memory subsets. Pairwise subsampling led to the expectation that sequencing depth would affect the degree of clonotype sharing among donors. Because the study included a small number of donors, the genetic and exposure-history diversity represented was limited.

Using the deep immunoSEQ assay, multiplex PCR amplified TCR CDR3 regions from genomic DNA. Extracted genomic DNA from each cell subset was distributed evenly across all wells of several immunoSEQ 96-well plates, and each plate was treated as a replicate. For sorted subsets, each replicate PCR was loaded with around 200 ng genomic DNA, equivalent to some 31,000 T cell genomes. Purified libraries were measured with a Qubit 3.0 fluorometer, size-checked on a Bioanalyzer 2100, and measured again with the KAPA Library Quantification kit. Every immunoSEQ 96-well plate was sequenced on a separate single-read 150-cycle Illumina NextSeq 550 flow cell. The study's processing was this. Because the immunoSEQ output included only junctional sequences and no quality scores, the filtering could not be the same as the filtering used for full-length reads. To assign V/J genes and CDR3, sequences were annotated using PyIR, a Python wrapper for IgBLAST v1.9, with IMGT germline references. Reads were removed for weak V/J assignments (E-value above 1e-6), missing CDR3, stop codons, out-of-frame junctions, or ambiguous translated residues. V3J clonotypes were defined as sequences sharing an identical inferred V gene, J gene, and CDR3 amino acid sequence. To compute the percentage overlap between repertoires, the number of shared unique clonotypes was divided by the size of the smaller repertoire. Repertoire richness was assessed with RTK rarefaction, the Chao1 estimator, and Recon v2.1 estimates of unobserved clonotypes. OLGA was used to compute generation probabilities for all TCRbeta clonotypes that the gDNA method yielded from a handful of donors. Sourced from immuneACCESS, this table was stored by TCRdb with only in-frame sequences that have V and J called. A share of the clones is absent; for the studies checked, an unresolved V gene accounts for under half, and the remainder has no known explanation. D and trimming were read from the DNA, whereas the V and J calls and clone size are those reported in that table. The sample contains some 2.4 million clones, 90% to 95% of them found a single time. The ten largest clones add up to around 0.37% of the sample.

Donors were healthy HIV-negative adults with no recently reported acute infections or vaccinations. Every donor was a Caucasian adult residing in Nashville, Tennessee, USA. CD4+ T cells were enriched by magnetic negative selection, after which naive cells were positively selected on CD45RA and the negative fraction was taken as the memory subset. Blood was collected by leukapheresis, and PBMCs were isolated by Ficoll-Histopaque density gradient centrifugation and then cryopreserved in liquid nitrogen vapor phase. Purity and quantity of every magnetically sorted T cell population were checked by analytical flow cytometry. From each sorted fraction, genomic DNA was isolated and quantified by UV absorbance on a Nanodrop 2000c. For CDR1 and CDR2, the germline V gene lists ENHRY and SYGVKD. The CDR3 has 15 amino acids, counting the end cysteine and phenylalanine. Left in the record is the CDR3 DNA by itself, 45 bases read in frame from the first base. V is clipped by 3 bases and J by 0 bases, and the sequence between their germline boundaries is 10 bases long.

This clone appeared a single time. What antigen it recognizes has not been identified. No per-base quality is available; no much larger clone lies one base away. Specimen: naive CD4+ T cells from PBMCs. The label giving this sample's cell subset or site can be read as: CD45RA+ positively selected. This sequence uses TRBV10-3 and TRBJ2-3; TRBD2 is a possible D gene, resting on 5 matching bases. The sequence came from a man aged 18-30 years in good health. Some clones in this sample may be carry-over from other donors' samples. The bases read TGTGCCATCAGTGACCCCGGGGAGAGCACAGATACGCAGTATTTT. Its coded protein is CAISDPGESTDTQYF.